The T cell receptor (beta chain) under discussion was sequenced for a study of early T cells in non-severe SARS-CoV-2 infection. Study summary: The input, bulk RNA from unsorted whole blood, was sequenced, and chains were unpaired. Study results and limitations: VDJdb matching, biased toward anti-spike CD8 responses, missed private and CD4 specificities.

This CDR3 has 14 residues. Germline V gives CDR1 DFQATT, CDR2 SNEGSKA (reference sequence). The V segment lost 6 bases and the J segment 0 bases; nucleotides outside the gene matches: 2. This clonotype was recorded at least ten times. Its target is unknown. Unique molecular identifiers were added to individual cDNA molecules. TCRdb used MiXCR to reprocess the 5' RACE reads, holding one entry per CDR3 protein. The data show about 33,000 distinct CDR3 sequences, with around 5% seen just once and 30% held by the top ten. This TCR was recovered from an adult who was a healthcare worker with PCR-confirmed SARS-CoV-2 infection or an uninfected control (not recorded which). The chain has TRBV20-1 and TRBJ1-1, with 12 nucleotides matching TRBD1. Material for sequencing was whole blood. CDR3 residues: CSAGQGAVNTEAFF. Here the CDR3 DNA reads TGCAGTGCGGGACAGGGGGCTGTGAACACTGAAGCTTTCTTT.